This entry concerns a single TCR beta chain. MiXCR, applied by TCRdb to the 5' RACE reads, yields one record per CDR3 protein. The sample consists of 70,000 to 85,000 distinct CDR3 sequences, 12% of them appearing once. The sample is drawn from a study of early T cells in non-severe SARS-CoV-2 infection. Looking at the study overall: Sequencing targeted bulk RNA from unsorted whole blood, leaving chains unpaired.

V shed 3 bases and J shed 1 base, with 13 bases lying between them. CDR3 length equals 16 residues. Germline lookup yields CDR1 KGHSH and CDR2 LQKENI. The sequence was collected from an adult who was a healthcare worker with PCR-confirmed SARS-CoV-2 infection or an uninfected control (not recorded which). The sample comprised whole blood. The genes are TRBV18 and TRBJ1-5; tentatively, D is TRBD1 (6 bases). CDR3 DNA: TGTGCCAGCTCACCCCAGGGGTCCTCCAGCAATCAGCCCCAGCATTTT. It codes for CASSPQGSSSNQPQHF. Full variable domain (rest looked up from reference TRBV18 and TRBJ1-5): NAGVMQNPRHLVRRRGQEARLRCSPMKGHSHVYWYRQLPEEGLKFMVYLQKENIIDESGMPKERFSAEFPKEGPSILRIQQVVRGDSAAYFCASSPQGSSSNQPQHFGDGTRLSIL.